These T cell receptor beta chains were read from a single sample in a study of shared clonotypes between healthy human individuals. Repertoires were generated with immunoSEQ multiplex PCR, while TCRdb's copy carries only in-frame clones and drops some. The data hold around 2.5 million clones, with 90% to 95% observed a single time. The specimen sequenced was naive CD4+ T cells from PBMCs. The receptors were gathered from a man aged 18-30 years in good health. Some clones in this sample may be carry-over from other donors' samples. Both conserved end residues are part of each CDR3. A D gene is named only where the DNA matches it firmly. For some rows the clone size is stated as once, few or many, or as a class when expanded; others skip it.

TGCAGCGTTGTGCAGGGGCTTACCTCAGGGGCCAACGTCCTGACTTTC	CSVVQGLTSGANVLTF	NA	TRBJ2-6	TRBV29-1	NA
TGTGCCAGCAATTCCGCCCCCCTCGGGACAGATACGCAGTATTTT	CASNSAPLGTDTQYF	NA	TRBJ2-3	TRBV2	NA
TGTGCCAGCAGCCCCGGGACTTTATTAGGCCTCGAGCAGTACTTC	CASSPGTLLGLEQYF	NA	TRBJ2-7	TRBV5-4	NA
TGTGCCAGCAGTTTTTCGGCAGGGACCTCTAGCACAGATACGCAGTATTTT	CASSFSAGTSSTDTQYF	NA	TRBJ2-3	TRBV28	NA
TGCGCCAGCAGCACCCTTGATCCTGGGGCCAACGTCCTGACTTTC	CASSTLDPGANVLTF	NA	TRBJ2-6	TRBV5-1	NA
TGTGCCAGCAGCTTAGCGGTCGCCCAAGGGCAGTACTTC	CASSLAVAQGQYF	NA	TRBJ2-7	TRBV7-2	NA
TGTGCCAGCGCCCAGGGGGGGAAAGAGACCCAGTACTTC	CASAQGGKETQYF	NA	TRBJ2-5	TRBV28	once
TGTGCCTGGAGGGGGTCAGATACGCAGTATTTT	CAWRGSDTQYF	NA	TRBJ2-3	TRBV30	NA
TGTGCCAGCTCACCAGTTGACAGGCCTACGCACACAGATACGCAGTATTTT	CASSPVDRPTHTDTQYF	NA	TRBJ2-3	TRBV18	NA
TGTGCCAGCAGCACGGGGACAGGGGGCAATCAGCCCCAGCATTTT	CASSTGTGGNQPQHF	NA	TRBJ1-5	TRBV21-1	NA